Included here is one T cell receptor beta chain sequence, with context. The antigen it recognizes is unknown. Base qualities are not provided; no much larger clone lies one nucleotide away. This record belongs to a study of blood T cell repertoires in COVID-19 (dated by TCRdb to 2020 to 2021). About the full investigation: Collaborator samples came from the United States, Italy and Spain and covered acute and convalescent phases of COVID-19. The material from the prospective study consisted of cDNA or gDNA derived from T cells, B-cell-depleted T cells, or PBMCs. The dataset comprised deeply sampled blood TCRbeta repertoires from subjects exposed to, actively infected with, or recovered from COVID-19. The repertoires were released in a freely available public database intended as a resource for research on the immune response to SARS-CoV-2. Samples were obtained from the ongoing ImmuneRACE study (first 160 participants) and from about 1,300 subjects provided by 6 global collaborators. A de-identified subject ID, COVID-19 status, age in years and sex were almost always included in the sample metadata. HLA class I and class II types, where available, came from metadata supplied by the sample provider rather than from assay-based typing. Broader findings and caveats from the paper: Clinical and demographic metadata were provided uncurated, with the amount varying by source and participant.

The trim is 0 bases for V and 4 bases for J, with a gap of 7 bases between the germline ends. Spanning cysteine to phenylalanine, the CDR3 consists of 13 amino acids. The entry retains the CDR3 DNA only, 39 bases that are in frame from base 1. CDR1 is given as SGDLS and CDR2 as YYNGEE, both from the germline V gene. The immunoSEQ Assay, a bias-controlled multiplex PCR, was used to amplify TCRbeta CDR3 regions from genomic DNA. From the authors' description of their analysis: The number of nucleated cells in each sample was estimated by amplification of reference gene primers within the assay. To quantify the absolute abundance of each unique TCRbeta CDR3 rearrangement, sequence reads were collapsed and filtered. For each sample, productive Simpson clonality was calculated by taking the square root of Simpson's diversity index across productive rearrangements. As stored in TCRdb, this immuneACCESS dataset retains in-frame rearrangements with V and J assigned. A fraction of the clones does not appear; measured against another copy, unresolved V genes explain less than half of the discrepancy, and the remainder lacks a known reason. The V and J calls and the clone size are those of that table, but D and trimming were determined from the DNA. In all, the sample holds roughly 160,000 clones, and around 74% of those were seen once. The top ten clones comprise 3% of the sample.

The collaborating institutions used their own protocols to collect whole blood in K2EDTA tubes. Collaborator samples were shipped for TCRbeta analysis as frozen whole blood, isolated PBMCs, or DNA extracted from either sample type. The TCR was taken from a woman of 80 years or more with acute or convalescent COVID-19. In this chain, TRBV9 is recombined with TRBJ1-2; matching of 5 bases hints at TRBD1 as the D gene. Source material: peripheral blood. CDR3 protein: CASSVGQGYGYTF. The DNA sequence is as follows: TGTGCCAGCAGCGTAGGGCAGGGCTATGGCTACACCTTC.